One and the same sample provided the 29 T cell receptor beta chains below, sequenced in a study of CD8 T cells in ankylosing spondylitis. TCRdb fed the 5' RACE reads into MiXCR, producing one record per CDR3 protein. There are 300,000 to 350,000 distinct CDR3 sequences in the sample; less than 25% occur only once, and under 4% lies in the top ten. Sample: blood, either unsorted or a sorted T cell fraction (not recorded which). Source of these receptors: a female donor with ankylosing spondylitis or in good health (not recorded which).

This clonotype occurred once. The genes are TRBV23-1 and TRBJ1-4; 7 bases line up with TRBD1. TRBV23-1 is an ORF, and what it does is uncertain. Germline trimming cut 6 bases from V and 8 bases from J; bases unmatched to any gene: 12. This CDR3 has 15 residues. The CDR3 sequence is CASRPKTGLSEKLFF. As DNA, the CDR3 is TGCGCCAGCAGGCCAAAGACAGGGTTGTCGGAAAAACTGTTTTTT.

The chain couples TRBV27 to TRBJ2-6; D gene uncertain. The ends were cut back, 5 bases at V and 2 bases at J, with 10 bases in the middle. The CDR3 spans 15 residues. Germline lookup yields CDR1 MNHEY and CDR2 SMNVEV (reference sequence). Written as DNA, the CDR3 is TGTGCCAGCAGTCGCCAGGTCCCTGGGGCCAACGTCCTGACTTTC. It specifies CASSRQVPGANVLTF.

The rearrangement links TRBV5-4 to TRBJ2-5; 9 bases match TRBD2. Germline V gene sequence: CDR1 SGHNT, CDR2 YYREEE (reference sequence). Trimming at V came to 1 base and at J to 2 bases, leaving 6 bases not matched to a gene. This CDR3 has 16 amino acids. The CDR3 loop is CASSLNSGRRQETQYF. For the CDR3, the DNA is TGTGCCAGCAGCTTGAATAGCGGGAGAAGGCAAGAGACCCAGTACTTC.

The CDR3 DNA reads TGCAGTGCTAGGCCCGCGACTGGGGCCAACGTCCTGACTTTC. Amino acids: CSARPATGANVLTF. The chain uses TRBV20-1 and TRBJ2-6; D is ambiguous. CDR3 size: 14 residues. With 3 bases removed from V and 2 bases from J, the gap between germline ends came to 8 bases. Germline V gene data show CDR1 as DFQATT and CDR2 as SNEGSKA (reference sequence).

The chain carries TRBV12-3 or TRBV12-4 and TRBJ2-6; no reliable D call. This CDR3 is 14 amino acids long. V lost 4 bases to trimming and J lost 4 bases, with 8 bases between them. The CDR3 region is CASSSPLGANVLTF. The DNA for the CDR3 is TGTGCCAGCAGTTCTCCCTTGGGGGCCAACGTCCTGACTTTC.

The rearrangement links TRBV2 to TRBJ2-5, with a weak D call TRBD2 (5 bases). The V gene's germline CDR1 is SNHLY and CDR2 FYNNEI. The CDR3 length is 13 residues. V lost 4 bases to trimming and J lost 5 bases, with 11 bases between them. The CDR3: CASSGDGMETQYF. CDR3 DNA: TGTGCCAGCAGTGGTGACGGGATGGAGACCCAGTACTTC. Full variable domain (rest looked up from reference TRBV2 and TRBJ2-5): EPEVTQTPSHQVTQMGQEVILRCVPISNHLYFYWYRQILGQKVEFLVSFYNNEISEKSEIFDDQFSVERPDGSNFTLKIRSTKLEDSAMYFCASSGDGMETQYFGPGTRLLVL.

The table lists this clonotype with a few counts. V and J are TRBV28 and TRBJ2-6; D gene unclear. V was clipped by 3 bases and J by 3 bases, with 0 bases between them. Per germline, CDR1 MDHEN and CDR2 SYDVKM. The CDR3 consists of 12 residues. The chain's CDR3 is CASSFGANVLTF. The CDR3 coding sequence is TGTGCCAGCAGTTTTGGGGCCAACGTCCTGACTTTC.

The chain joins TRBV12-3 or TRBV12-4 to TRBJ2-5; no clear D gene. V was clipped by 1 base and J by 5 bases, with 8 bases between them. This CDR3 is built from 13 residues. CDR3 sequence (DNA): TGTGCCAGCAGTTTAGTCCAAGACGAGACCCAGTACTTC. Translating it yields CASSLVQDETQYF.

This clonotype was counted ten times or more. The V call is TRBV29-1, the J call TRBJ2-1; no reliable D call. This CDR3 has 12 residues. Germline V gene sequence: CDR1 SQVTM, CDR2 ANQGSEA. Deletions cut 0 bases from V and 8 bases from J, with 8 bases between. In DNA, the CDR3 is TGCAGCGTTGAAGATCCTGGGGATGAGCAGTTCTTC. Its translation: CSVEDPGDEQFF.

A few counts support this clonotype. The V call is TRBV12-3 or TRBV12-4, the J call TRBJ1-1; possible D gene TRBD1, 6 bases. This CDR3 region has 14 residues. Deletions cut 6 bases from V and 1 base from J, with 12 bases between. CDR3 sequence (DNA): TGTGCCAGCAGCTCCACAGGGACGAACACTGAAGCTTTCTTT. Protein sequence: CASSSTGTNTEAFF.

This chain's CDR3 is CASSVGTYQETQYF. CDR3 coding DNA: TGTGCCAGCAGCGTAGGGACATACCAAGAGACCCAGTACTTC. The V call is TRBV7-2, the J call TRBJ2-5; TRBD1 might be the D (6 bases). The V gene's germline CDR1 is SGHTA and CDR2 FQGNSA. This CDR3 contains 14 residues. V gave up 5 bases and J gave up 0 bases, with 10 bases separating them.

This clonotype was seen a few times. This rearrangement joins TRBV10-3 to TRBJ1-6; 7 nucleotides align to TRBD1. The germline V gene encodes CDR1 ENHRY and CDR2 SYGVKD. Trimming at V came to 0 bases and at J to 8 bases, leaving 4 bases not matched to a gene. The CDR3 covers 15 residues. The CDR3 reads CAISESRGGDSPLHF. The CDR3 nucleotides read TGTGCCATCAGTGAGTCGAGAGGGGGCGATTCACCCCTCCACTTT.

This clonotype was seen at least ten times. The rearrangement links TRBV29-1 to TRBJ1-1; D remains ambiguous. The CDR3 extends over 11 amino acids. The V end was cut by 2 bases, the J end by 8 bases, with 9 bases between. Germline CDR1 and CDR2: SQVTM and ANQGSEA. The CDR3 here is CSVESRTEAFF. CDR3 bases: TGCAGCGTTGAAAGTCGAACAGAAGCTTTCTTT.

This clonotype has only a few counts. The chain couples TRBV20-1 to TRBJ2-3; D is perhaps TRBD2 (6 bases). CDR1 and CDR2 from the germline V gene are DFQATT and SNEGSKA (reference sequence). CDR3 length: 13 residues. V lost 5 bases and J 0 bases, leaving 9 bases between the germline ends. The CDR3 DNA is TGCAGTGCTCATGGGACTAGCACAGATACGCAGTATTTT. The encoded protein is CSAHGTSTDTQYF.

This clonotype has just a few counts. The chain uses TRBV12-3 or TRBV12-4 and TRBJ1-1; 7 positions agree with TRBD1. This CDR3 comprises 12 residues. V lost 5 bases to trimming and J lost 7 bases; unmatched junction nucleotides: 4. The CDR3 is CASSHRDSEAFF. The CDR3 DNA is TGTGCCAGCAGTCACCGGGACAGTGAAGCTTTCTTT.

This clonotype showed up many times. The genes are TRBV10-2 and TRBJ1-2; D call uncertain. Trimming left V 3 bases short and J 5 bases short, with 4 bases between. This CDR3 comprises 11 residues. The germline V gene has CDR1 WSHSY and CDR2 SAAADI. CDR3 coding DNA: TGCGCCAGCAGTGACCCGTATGGCTACACCTTC. Encoded protein: CASSDPYGYTF.

In its sample, this clonotype was seen a few times. The V call is TRBV7-9, the J call TRBJ1-1; D gene ambiguous. Germline CDR1 is SEHNR and CDR2 is FQNEAQ (reference sequence). Between the trimmed V and J ends, which lost 5 bases and 3 bases, there was a span of 19 bases. The CDR3 is made up of 16 amino acids. CDR3 protein: CASSAGVGTLDTEAFF. CDR3 nucleotides: TGTGCCAGCAGCGCTGGGGTGGGCACCTTGGACACTGAAGCTTTCTTT.

In DNA, the CDR3 is TGTGCCAGCAGCAAAACTAGCGGGAGGTCCGTCGAGGAGCAGTTCTTC. Protein product: CASSKTSGRSVEEQFF. This chain connects TRBV28 to TRBJ2-1; 12 bases are a match to TRBD2. The CDR3 length is 16 residues. V trimming: 6 bases; J trimming: 10 bases; junction bases outside the gene matches: 13. The germline V gene has CDR1 MDHEN and CDR2 SYDVKM. Combining the CDR3 with reference TRBV28 and TRBJ2-1 gives the whole variable domain DVKVTQSSRYLVKRTGEKVFLECVQDMDHENMFWYRQDPGLGLRLIYFSYDVKMKEKGDIPEGYSVSREKKERFSLILESASTNQTSMYLCASSKTSGRSVEEQFFGPGTRLTVL.

The V call is TRBV7-9, the J call TRBJ2-1; possible D gene TRBD2, 5 bases. The V gene lost 2 bases and the J gene lost 8 bases, with 16 bases spanning the gap. Germline values: CDR1 SEHNR, CDR2 FQNEAQ (reference sequence). The CDR3 loop spans 15 amino acids. The CDR3 region has the DNA TGTGCCAGCAGCTTACGTGAGGACGGAGGAGATGAGCAGTTCTTC. Encoded protein: CASSLREDGGDEQFF.

V and J are TRBV15 and TRBJ2-1; the match to TRBD2 covers 7 bases. This CDR3 has 17 amino acids. The germline V gene has CDR1 LNHNV and CDR2 YYDKDF (reference sequence). V lost 0 bases to trimming and J lost 1 base; unmatched junction nucleotides: 6. CDR3 region: CATSRDPASGSYNEQFF. CDR3 DNA: TGTGCCACCAGCAGAGATCCTGCTAGCGGTTCCTACAATGAGCAGTTCTTC.

This clonotype turned up a few times. This chain uses TRBV6-2 or TRBV6-3 with TRBJ1-1; unclear D gene. The CDR3 consists of 12 residues. Per the germline V gene, CDR1 is MNHEY and CDR2 is SVGEGT. Trimming stripped 6 bases from V and 5 bases from J, with 10 bases between. The CDR3 sequence: CASRGQWTEAFF. In DNA form, the CDR3 reads TGTGCCAGCAGAGGTCAGTGGACTGAAGCTTTCTTT.

The gene calls are TRBV20-1 and TRBJ2-7; 10 nucleotides match TRBD1. The V segment lost 4 bases and the J segment 2 bases; nucleotides outside the gene matches: 11. This CDR3 contains 16 residues. Per germline, CDR1 DFQATT and CDR2 SNEGSKA (reference sequence). The CDR3: CSATPTGGKRAYEQYF. CDR3 sequence (DNA): TGCAGTGCTACACCGACAGGGGGCAAACGAGCCTACGAGCAGTACTTC.

The chain recombines TRBV4-2 with TRBJ2-5; D is unclear. Germline CDR1 LGHNA, CDR2 YNFKEQ. V lost 4 bases to trimming and J lost 5 bases, with 14 bases between them. This CDR3 has 14 amino acids. The CDR3 bases are TGTGCCAGCAGCCGAAATGACCTGAGGGAGACCCAGTACTTC. It specifies CASSRNDLRETQYF.

This clonotype was seen only a few times. DNA for the CDR3: TGCAGTGCTACAAGACAGTCCCCCTACGAGCAGTACTTC. Protein sequence: CSATRQSPYEQYF. The V and J genes are TRBV20-1 and TRBJ2-7; tentative D call: TRBD1 (5 bases). Per the germline V gene, CDR1 is DFQATT and CDR2 is SNEGSKA (reference sequence). The CDR3 runs to 13 residues. Deletions cut 4 bases from V and 2 bases from J, with 12 bases between.

This clonotype was counted at least ten times. This chain connects TRBV20-1 to TRBJ2-7; 9 nucleotides line up with TRBD1. V was pared by 5 bases and J by 6 bases, with 11 bases of the junction left unmatched. CDR3 size: 14 residues. Germline CDR1 and CDR2: DFQATT and SNEGSKA (reference sequence). CDR3 amino acids: CSAFPGTGYGEQYF. Written as DNA, the CDR3 is TGCAGTGCTTTTCCCGGGACAGGGTATGGCGAGCAGTACTTC.

In this sample, this clonotype turned up a few times. The genes are TRBV6-2 or TRBV6-3 and TRBJ1-1, with D perhaps TRBD1 (6 bases). Trimming left V 5 bases short and J 4 bases short, with 14 bases between. The germline gives CDR1 MNHEY, CDR2 SVGEGT. CDR3 length equals 14 residues. CDR3 sequence: CASSPLGGGTEAFF. In DNA, the CDR3 is TGTGCCAGCAGTCCCTTAGGGGGTGGCACTGAAGCTTTCTTT.

The chain joins TRBV7-9 to TRBJ1-4; D unresolved. V was shortened by 5 bases and J by 8 bases, with 15 bases between the two germline ends. CDR1 and CDR2 from the germline V gene are SEHNR and FQNEAQ (reference sequence). The CDR3 totals 14 residues. CDR3 amino acids: CASSPGQSGEKLFF. The CDR3 coding sequence is TGTGCCAGCAGCCCCGGGCAGAGTGGCGAAAAACTGTTTTTT.

The rearrangement joins TRBV2 to TRBJ2-3; D call uncertain. CDR1 and CDR2 (germline): SNHLY, FYNNEI. V lost 5 bases and J lost 8, with 14 bases in between. The CDR3 sequence is 13 residues long. DNA for the CDR3: TGTGCCAGCAGTAACACACTACGGTCTACGCAGTATTTT. Translating it yields CASSNTLRSTQYF.

V usage is TRBV18 and J usage is TRBJ1-2; no definite D call. The germline V and J ends were trimmed by 3 bases and 5 bases, with 13 bases remaining between them. The germline V gene encodes CDR1 KGHSH and CDR2 LQKENI. The CDR3 length is 14 residues. The CDR3 reads CASSPAAAEYGYTF. The CDR3 DNA reads as TGTGCCAGCTCACCGGCGGCCGCGGAATATGGCTACACCTTC.